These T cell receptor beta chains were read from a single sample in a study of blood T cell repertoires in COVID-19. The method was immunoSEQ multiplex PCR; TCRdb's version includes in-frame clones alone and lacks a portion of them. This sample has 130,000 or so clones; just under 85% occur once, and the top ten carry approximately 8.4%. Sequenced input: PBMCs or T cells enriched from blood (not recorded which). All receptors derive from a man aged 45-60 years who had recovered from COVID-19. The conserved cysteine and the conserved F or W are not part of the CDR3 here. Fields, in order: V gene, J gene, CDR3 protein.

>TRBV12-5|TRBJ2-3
ASLSGGWTDTQY
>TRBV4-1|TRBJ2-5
ASSQVLIGGAGETQY
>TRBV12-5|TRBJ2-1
ASGSGGVYNEQF
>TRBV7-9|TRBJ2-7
ASSTYSYEQY
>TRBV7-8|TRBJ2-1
ASTRTSGGNEQF
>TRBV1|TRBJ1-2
TSSGRVTYGYT
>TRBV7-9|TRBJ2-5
ASSLAEGARETQY
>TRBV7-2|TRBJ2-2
ASSRDRTGELF
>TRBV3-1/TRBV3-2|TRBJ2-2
ASSPPDRVTGELF
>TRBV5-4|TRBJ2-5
ASSSRTSGGLETQY
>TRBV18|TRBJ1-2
ASSPGDAYGYT
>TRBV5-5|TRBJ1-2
ASTFSTGQDPYGYT
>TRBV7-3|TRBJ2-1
ASSLIGRGDEQF
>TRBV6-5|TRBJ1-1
ASRATLNTEAF
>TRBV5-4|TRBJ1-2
ASSETGSYGYT
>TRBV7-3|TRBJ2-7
ATGSNGGLYEQY
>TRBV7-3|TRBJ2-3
ASSHGGVDTQY
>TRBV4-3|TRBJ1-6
ASSTRDRGLSYNSPLH
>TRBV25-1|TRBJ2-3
ASSDPNRDRRTDTQY
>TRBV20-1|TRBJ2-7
SASAGTSAYYEQY
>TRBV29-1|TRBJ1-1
SVEKGGQTEAF
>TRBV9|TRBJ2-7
ASSAEQGSLYEQY
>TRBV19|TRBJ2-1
ASSPGLAGGKSSYNEQF
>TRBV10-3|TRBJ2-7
AISESTARAEQY
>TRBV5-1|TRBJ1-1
ASRQSNTEAF
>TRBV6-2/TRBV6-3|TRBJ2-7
ASSYSTMSARSYEQY
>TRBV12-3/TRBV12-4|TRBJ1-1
ASSGQLNTEAF
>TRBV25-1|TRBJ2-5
ASSVGGGETQY
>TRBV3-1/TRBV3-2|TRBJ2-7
ASSQDLWTGEPSYEQY
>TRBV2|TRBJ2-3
ASSGGSGVSTDTQY
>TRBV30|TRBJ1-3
AWTPGQVAGNTIY
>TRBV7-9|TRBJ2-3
ASRFGTGQGRPDTQY
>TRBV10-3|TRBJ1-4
AISERGQTAGEKLF
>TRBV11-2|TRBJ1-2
ASRTTGAYGYT
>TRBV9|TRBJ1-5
ASGTGDNQPQH
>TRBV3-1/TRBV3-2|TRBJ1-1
ASSQDRGSVNTEAF
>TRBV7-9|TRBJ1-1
ASSLDYGLETEAF
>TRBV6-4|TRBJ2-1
ASSAAGANNEQF
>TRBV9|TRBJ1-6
ASSVRQEDSPLH
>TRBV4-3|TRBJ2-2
ASSQEVRSNTGELF
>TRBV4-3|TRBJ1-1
ASSQEVEEGTEAF
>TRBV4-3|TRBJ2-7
ASSQGGGGVYEQY
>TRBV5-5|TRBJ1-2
ASSLAGRDRDDGYT
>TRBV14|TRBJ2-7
ASSPGPQDPQGLYSYEQY
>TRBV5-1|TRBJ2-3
ASSLSDRYADTQY
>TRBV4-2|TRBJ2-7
ASSRPGQVLYEQY
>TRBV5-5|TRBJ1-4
ASSFTGGGLTNEKLF
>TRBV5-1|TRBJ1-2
ASSSRSGQAGYGYT
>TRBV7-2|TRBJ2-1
ASSLTSGAPGQF
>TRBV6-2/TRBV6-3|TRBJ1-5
ASSLTAFSNQPQH
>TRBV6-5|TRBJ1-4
ASGGGATNEKLF
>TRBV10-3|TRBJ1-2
ATQTRGQGDGYT
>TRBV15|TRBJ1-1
ATALGRMNTEAF
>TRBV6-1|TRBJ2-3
ASSEMEGTTDTQY
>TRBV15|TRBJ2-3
ATSRDTGGTQY
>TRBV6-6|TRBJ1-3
ASSYSWEGGEVY
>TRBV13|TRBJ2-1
ASSSGTSIEQF
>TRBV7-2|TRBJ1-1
ASSLDRTGAKAF